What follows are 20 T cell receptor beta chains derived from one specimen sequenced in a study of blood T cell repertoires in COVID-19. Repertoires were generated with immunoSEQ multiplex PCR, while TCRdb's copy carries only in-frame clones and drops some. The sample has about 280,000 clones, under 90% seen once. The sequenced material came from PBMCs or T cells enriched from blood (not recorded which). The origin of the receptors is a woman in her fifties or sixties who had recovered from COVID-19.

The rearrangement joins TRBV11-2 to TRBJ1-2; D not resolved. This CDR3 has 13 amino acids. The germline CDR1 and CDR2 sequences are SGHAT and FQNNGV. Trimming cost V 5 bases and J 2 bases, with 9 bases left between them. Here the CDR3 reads CASSQRHNYGYTF. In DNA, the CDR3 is TGTGCCAGCAGCCAACGACACAACTATGGCTACACCTTC.

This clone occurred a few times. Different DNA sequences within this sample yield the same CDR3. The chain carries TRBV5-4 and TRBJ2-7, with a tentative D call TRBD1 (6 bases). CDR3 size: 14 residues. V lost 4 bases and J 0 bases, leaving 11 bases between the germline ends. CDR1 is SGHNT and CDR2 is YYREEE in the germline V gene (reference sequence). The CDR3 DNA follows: TGTGCCAGCAGCCAACAGGGCATCTCCTACGAGCAGTACTTC. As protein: CASSQQGISYEQYF.

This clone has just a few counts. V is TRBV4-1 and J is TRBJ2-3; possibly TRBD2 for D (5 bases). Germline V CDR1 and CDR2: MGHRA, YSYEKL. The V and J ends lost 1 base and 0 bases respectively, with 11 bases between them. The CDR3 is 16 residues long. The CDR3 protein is CASSQGLHLSTDTQYF. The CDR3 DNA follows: TGCGCCAGCAGCCAAGGACTACACCTTAGCACAGATACGCAGTATTTT.

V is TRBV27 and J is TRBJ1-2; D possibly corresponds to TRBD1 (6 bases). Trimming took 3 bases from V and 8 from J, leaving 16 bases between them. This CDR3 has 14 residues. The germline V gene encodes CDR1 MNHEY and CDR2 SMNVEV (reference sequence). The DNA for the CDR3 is TGTGCCAGCAGTTTGGCAGGGGCACCGGGAGGCTACACCTTC. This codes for CASSLAGAPGGYTF.

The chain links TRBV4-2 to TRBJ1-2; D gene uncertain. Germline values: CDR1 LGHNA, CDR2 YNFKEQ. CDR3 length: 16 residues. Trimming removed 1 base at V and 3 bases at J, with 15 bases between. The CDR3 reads CASSQVLPSTYYGYTF. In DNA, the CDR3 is TGTGCCAGCAGCCAAGTGCTCCCGAGCACCTACTATGGCTACACCTTC.

CDR3 amino acids: CATTLDRVNEKLFF. The CDR3 DNA follows: TGTGCCACCACCCTAGACAGGGTGAATGAAAAACTGTTTTTT. The V and J genes are TRBV15 and TRBJ1-4; 7 bases line up with TRBD1. Germline trimming cut 7 bases from V and 5 bases from J; bases unmatched to any gene: 7. The V gene's germline CDR1 is LNHNV and CDR2 YYDKDF (reference sequence). The CDR3 loop spans 14 amino acids.

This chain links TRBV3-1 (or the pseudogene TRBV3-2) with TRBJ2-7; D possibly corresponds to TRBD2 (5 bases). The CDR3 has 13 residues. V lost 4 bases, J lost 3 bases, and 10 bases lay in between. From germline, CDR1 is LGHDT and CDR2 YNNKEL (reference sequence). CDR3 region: CASSRGLNYEQYF. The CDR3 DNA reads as TGTGCCAGCAGCCGCGGGTTGAACTACGAGCAGTACTTC.

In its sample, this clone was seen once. CDR3 in amino acids: CASSYGQGIETQYF. CDR3 sequence (DNA): TGTGCCAGCAGTTACGGGCAGGGGATCGAGACCCAGTACTTC. This chain joins TRBV6-5 and TRBJ2-5; D perhaps matches TRBD1 (6 bases). The germline V gene has CDR1 MNHEY and CDR2 SVGAGI. The CDR3 totals 14 residues. Trimming removed 2 bases from V and 5 bases from J, with 12 bases in between.

CDR3 in amino acids: CASSRGLAISYNEQFF. The CDR3 DNA reads TGTGCCAGCTCACGAGGACTAGCTATCTCCTACAATGAGCAGTTCTTC. The V and J genes are TRBV3-1 (or the pseudogene TRBV3-2) and TRBJ2-1, with 8 bases matching TRBD2. The ends lost 8 bases at V and 0 bases at J; junction bases unmatched: 9. Germline V gene data show CDR1 as LGHDT and CDR2 as YNNKEL (reference sequence). The CDR3 sequence is 16 residues long.

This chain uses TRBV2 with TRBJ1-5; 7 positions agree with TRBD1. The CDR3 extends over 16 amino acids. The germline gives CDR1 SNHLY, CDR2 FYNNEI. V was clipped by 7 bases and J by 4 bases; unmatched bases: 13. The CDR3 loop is CASKRDRANSNQPQHF. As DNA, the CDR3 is TGTGCCAGCAAAAGAGACAGGGCCAATTCTAATCAGCCCCAGCATTTT.

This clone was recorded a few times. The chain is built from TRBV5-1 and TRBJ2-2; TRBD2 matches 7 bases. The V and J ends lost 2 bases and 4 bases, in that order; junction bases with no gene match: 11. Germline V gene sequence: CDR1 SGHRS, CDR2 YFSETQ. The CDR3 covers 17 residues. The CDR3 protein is CASSLAGTTAGTGELFF. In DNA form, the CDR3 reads TGCGCCAGCAGCTTAGCCGGGACTACAGCGGGCACCGGGGAGCTGTTTTTT.

CDR3 loop: CASSLAVNTEAFF. The DNA for the CDR3 is TGCGCCAGCAGCTTGGCAGTGAACACTGAAGCTTTCTTT. The V and J genes are TRBV5-1 and TRBJ1-1, with D uncertain. The CDR3 covers 13 residues. Germline CDR1 is SGHRS and CDR2 is YFSETQ. V lost 0 bases and J 0 bases, leaving 3 bases between the germline ends. The whole variable domain, filled in from reference TRBV5-1 and TRBJ1-1, reads KAGVTQTPRYLIKTRGQQVTLSCSPISGHRSVSWYQQTPGQGLQFLFEYFSETQRNKGNFPGRFSGRQFSNSRSEMNVSTLELGDSALYLCASSLAVNTEAFFGQGTRLTVV.

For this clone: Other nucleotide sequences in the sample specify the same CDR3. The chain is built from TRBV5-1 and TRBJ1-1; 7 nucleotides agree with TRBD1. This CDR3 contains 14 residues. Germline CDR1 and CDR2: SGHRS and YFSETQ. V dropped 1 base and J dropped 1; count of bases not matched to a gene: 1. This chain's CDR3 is CASSLQGGNTEAFF. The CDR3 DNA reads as TGCGCCAGCAGCTTGCAGGGGGGGAACACTGAAGCTTTCTTT.

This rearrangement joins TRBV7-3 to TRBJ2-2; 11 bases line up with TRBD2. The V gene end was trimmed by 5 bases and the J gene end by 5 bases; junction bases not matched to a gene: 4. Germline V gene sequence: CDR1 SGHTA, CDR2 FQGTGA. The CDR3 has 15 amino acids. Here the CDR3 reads CASSPIAGGTGELFF. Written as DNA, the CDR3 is TGTGCCAGCAGCCCAATAGCGGGAGGGACCGGGGAGCTGTTTTTT.

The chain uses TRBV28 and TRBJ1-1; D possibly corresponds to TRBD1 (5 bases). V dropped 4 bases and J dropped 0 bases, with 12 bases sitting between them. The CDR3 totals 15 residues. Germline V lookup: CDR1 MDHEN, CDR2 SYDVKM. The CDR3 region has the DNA TGTGCCAGCAGTTCCCAGGGAACGATGAACACTGAAGCTTTCTTT. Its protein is CASSSQGTMNTEAFF.

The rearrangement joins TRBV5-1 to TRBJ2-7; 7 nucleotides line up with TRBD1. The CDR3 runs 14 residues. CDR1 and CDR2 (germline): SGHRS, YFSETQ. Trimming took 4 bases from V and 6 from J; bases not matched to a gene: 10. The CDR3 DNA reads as TGCGCCAGCAGCCTAGGGACAGCGAGGGGCGAGCAGTACTTC. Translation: CASSLGTARGEQYF.

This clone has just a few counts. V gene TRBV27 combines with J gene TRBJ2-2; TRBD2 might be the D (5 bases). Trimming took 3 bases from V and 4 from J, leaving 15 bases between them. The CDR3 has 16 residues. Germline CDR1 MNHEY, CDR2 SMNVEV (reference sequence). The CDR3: CASSLRLAQTTGELFF. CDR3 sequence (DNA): TGTGCCAGCAGTTTGAGGCTAGCCCAAACCACCGGGGAGCTGTTTTTT.

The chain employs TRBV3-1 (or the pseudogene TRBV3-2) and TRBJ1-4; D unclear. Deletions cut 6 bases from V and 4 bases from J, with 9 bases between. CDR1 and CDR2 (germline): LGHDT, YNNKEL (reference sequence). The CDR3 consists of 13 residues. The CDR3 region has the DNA TGTGCCAGCAGTGAAGCGGGTAATGAAAAACTGTTTTTT. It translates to CASSEAGNEKLFF.

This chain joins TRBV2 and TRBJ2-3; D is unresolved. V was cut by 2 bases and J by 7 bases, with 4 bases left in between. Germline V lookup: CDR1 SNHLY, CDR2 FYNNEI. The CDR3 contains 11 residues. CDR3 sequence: CASSEINTQYF. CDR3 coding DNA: TGTGCCAGCAGTGAAATAAATACGCAGTATTTT.

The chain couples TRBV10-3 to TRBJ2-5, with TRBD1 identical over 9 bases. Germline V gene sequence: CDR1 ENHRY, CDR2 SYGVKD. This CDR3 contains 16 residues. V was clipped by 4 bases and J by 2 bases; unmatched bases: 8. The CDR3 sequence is CAISAGQGLTQETQYF. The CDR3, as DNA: TGTGCCATCAGTGCGGGACAGGGCCTTACTCAAGAGACCCAGTACTTC.